The 14 T cell receptor beta chains presented below share a single source sample, sequenced in a study of identical twins. MiXCR, applied by TCRdb to the 5' RACE reads, yields one record per CDR3 protein. The table lists 450,000 or so distinct CDR3 sequences, 13% to 15% of them singletons. These same records also appear under a second study, on yellow fever vaccine responses in identical twins.

The sample was CD4+ T cells sorted from blood. The receptors were sampled from a woman under 30 in good health.

This clonotype was counted many times. The chain carries TRBV9 and TRBJ1-3; D unclear. The V gene's germline CDR1 is SGDLS and CDR2 YYNGEE. The CDR3 totals 12 residues. V lost 5 bases and J lost 0, with 3 bases in between. CDR3: CASSASGNTIYF. CDR3 bases: TGTGCCAGCAGTGCCTCTGGAAACACCATATATTTT.

The chain joins TRBV12-3 or TRBV12-4 to TRBJ2-7; either TRBD1 or TRBD2 may fit D (5 bases each). The CDR3 loop spans 13 amino acids. V lost 6 bases and J 7 bases, leaving 16 bases between the germline ends. DNA for the CDR3: TGTGCCAGCAGCCCGGGACCCAGGTGGGAGCAGTACTTC. Its translation: CASSPGPRWEQYF.

This sequence joins TRBV28 and TRBJ2-5; 13 bases fit TRBD2. The CDR3 consists of 16 residues. The V gene end was trimmed by 6 bases and the J gene end by 4 bases; junction bases not matched to a gene: 8. Germline CDR1 is MDHEN and CDR2 is SYDVKM. The CDR3 spells CASSPRLAGGSETQYF. The CDR3 coding sequence is TGTGCCAGCAGCCCCAGACTAGCGGGGGGTTCAGAGACCCAGTACTTC.

This clonotype has more than one count but fewer than ten. The V gene is TRBV11-1, the J gene TRBJ2-5, with D possibly matching TRBD2 (5 bases). V was clipped by 3 bases and J by 9 bases, with 26 bases between them. This CDR3 is 17 amino acids long. Germline V gene sequence: CDR1 SGHAT, CDR2 FQDESV (reference sequence). CDR3 loop: CASSLYQQPSSGNAQYF. The CDR3, as DNA: TGTGCCAGCAGCTTGTATCAGCAACCTTCCTCGGGGAACGCCCAGTACTTC.

The chain joins TRBV27 to TRBJ2-1, with TRBD1 as a possible D gene (6 bases). Deletions cut 2 bases from V and 6 bases from J, with 17 bases between. This CDR3 region has 16 residues. The V gene's germline CDR1 is MNHEY and CDR2 SMNVEV (reference sequence). The CDR3 loop is CASSLLTVGAINEQFF. Written as DNA, the CDR3 is TGTGCCAGCAGTTTACTCACAGTGGGGGCGATCAATGAGCAGTTCTTC.

The chain has TRBV12-3 or TRBV12-4 and TRBJ2-1, with TRBD2 identical over 14 bases. The J segment lost 4 bases and the V segment lost 4 bases, leaving 6 bases of the junction unmatched. The CDR3 length is 17 residues. CDR3 sequence: CASSSSGTSGRYNEQFF. The CDR3 DNA is TGTGCCAGCAGTTCGTCCGGGACTAGCGGGAGATACAATGAGCAGTTCTTC.

The sample holds a few counts of this clonotype. The chain uses TRBV28 and TRBJ2-1; 10 bases match TRBD2. The CDR3 has 15 amino acids. Germline-derived CDR1 and CDR2 are MDHEN and SYDVKM. Unmatched junction bases numbered 8, after V lost 5 bases and J lost 7 bases. The CDR3: CASSPPGLALNEQFF. CDR3 in DNA: TGTGCCAGCAGTCCTCCGGGACTAGCGTTGAATGAGCAGTTCTTC.

This chain joins TRBV29-1 and TRBJ2-7; TRBD1 aligns across 10 bases. CDR1 and CDR2 from the germline V gene are SQVTM and ANQGSEA. Germline trimming cut 5 bases from V and 4 bases from J; bases unmatched to any gene: 2. This CDR3 region has 12 residues. In nucleotides, the CDR3 is TGCAGCGTTTTGGGACAGGGGTACGAGCAGTACTTC. Its protein is CSVLGQGYEQYF.

This clonotype was recorded at least ten times. The chain is built from TRBV3-1 and TRBJ2-3; D may be TRBD1 or TRBD2 (5 bases each). V gave up 3 bases and J gave up 8 bases, with 12 bases separating them. The length of the CDR3 is 13 residues. Per germline, CDR1 LGHDT and CDR2 YNNKEL (reference sequence). CDR3 nucleotides: TGTGCCAGCAGCCATCGCAGGGCGGGTACGCAGTATTTT. Its translation: CASSHRRAGTQYF.

The CDR3 protein is CASSLSTEQYF. CDR3 in DNA: TGTGCCAGCAGTCTTTCGACGGAGCAGTACTTC. The chain is built from TRBV28 and TRBJ2-7; D gene unclear. Germline V gene lookup returns CDR1 MDHEN and CDR2 SYDVKM. Trimming stripped 5 bases from V and 7 bases from J, with 9 bases between. This CDR3 contains 11 residues.

Ten or more counts support this clonotype. The chain couples TRBV11-3 to TRBJ2-3; D might be TRBD2 (6 bases). Germline V gene data show CDR1 as SGHNT and CDR2 as YENEEA. The CDR3 sequence is 16 residues long. With 5 bases removed from V and 0 bases from J, the gap between germline ends came to 15 bases. In DNA form, the CDR3 reads TGTGCCAGCAGCCGTTCGACTGGGACTAGCACAGATACGCAGTATTTT. It specifies CASSRSTGTSTDTQYF.

To note about this clonotype: This could be a read error, since a much larger clone is one nucleotide away. Given the absence of the conserved phenylalanine or tryptophan at the CDR3 end, a read error is likely. The CDR3 loop is CASSPWGALNEQYL. The CDR3 DNA reads as TGTGCCAGCAGTCCTTGGGGGGCTCTCAACGAGCAGTACCTC. V gene TRBV3-1 combines with J gene TRBJ2-7, with D perhaps given as TRBD1 or TRBD2 (6 bases each). Trimming stripped 6 bases from V and 5 bases from J, with 17 bases between. Germline V CDR1 and CDR2: LGHDT, YNNKEL (reference sequence). The CDR3 totals 14 residues.

This clonotype has only a few counts. V and J are TRBV10-3 and TRBJ2-2, with D possibly called TRBD1 or TRBD2 (5 bases each). The germline gives CDR1 ENHRY, CDR2 SYGVKD. Trimming removed 3 bases from V and 6 bases from J, with 14 bases in between. The CDR3 extends over 15 amino acids. The CDR3 region has the DNA TGTGCCATCAGTGACGGATTTGGGGGAGCCGGGGAGCTGTTTTTT. Protein product: CAISDGFGGAGELFF.

The table lists this clonotype with a few counts. The V gene is TRBV18, the J gene TRBJ2-5; TRBD1 aligns across 9 bases. The CDR3 covers 16 residues. From germline, CDR1 is KGHSH and CDR2 LQKENI. The junction had 10 bases not matched to a gene; V was cut back by 4 bases and J by 4 bases. The CDR3 coding sequence is TGTGCCAGCTCACTACAGGGGGCCCCCATTGGAGAGACCCAGTACTTC. Its protein is CASSLQGAPIGETQYF.